In this sample, the clone carrying this TCR beta chain turned up a few times. This sample includes further DNA sequences coding for the same CDR3. Clones were sequenced by immunoSEQ multiplex PCR, and TCRdb holds only the in-frame ones, with some missing. The profile shows about 2.4 million clones, 90% to 95% of them singletons. The sample belongs to a study of shared clonotypes between healthy human individuals. V gave up 0 bases and J gave up 1 base, with 0 bases separating them. The CDR3 is made up of 12 amino acids. Germline CDR1 reads MNHNS; CDR2 reads SASEGT. The chain is built from TRBV6-1 and TRBJ1-1; D not certain. Sequenced: naive CD4+ T cells from PBMCs. Subset meaning: CD45RA+ positively selected. This clonotype was obtained from a man aged 18 to 35 in good health. Some clones in this sample may be carry-over from other donors' samples. The CDR3 spells CASSEANTEAFF. The CDR3 DNA reads TGTGCCAGCAGTGAAGCGAACACTGAAGCTTTCTTT.